This is a list of T cell receptor beta chains from one sample in a study of T cell changes during pregnancy in multiple sclerosis. Profiling relied on immunoSEQ multiplex PCR, and the TCRdb table lists in-frame clones only, not all of them. Of 40,000 to 65,000 clones listed, around 94% are singletons. Specimen: CD4+ T cells from peripheral blood mononuclear cells, collected in the third trimester of pregnancy. These receptors all stem from a female donor with multiple sclerosis, enrolled in a pregnancy study. Each CDR3 is given with its conserved first and last residue. Each record gives: CDR3 DNA, CDR3 protein, clone size, V gene, J gene, D gene. The D gene is left open where the match is weak. Size values are once, few and many counts, or a class for expanded clones, and some rows have none.

TGTGCCAGCAGCCCGCTCGGGGGGACAGGGAACTATGGCTACACCTTC	CASSPLGGTGNYGYTF	NA	TRBV7-6	TRBJ1-2	TRBD1
TGCGCCAGCAGCTTGATAGCGGGAGACCCCTACGAGCAGTACTTC	CASSLIAGDPYEQYF	NA	TRBV5-1	TRBJ2-7	TRBD2
TGTGCCAGCCGGGGGAGGGACGAGCAGTACTTC	CASRGRDEQYF	NA	TRBV2	TRBJ2-7	TRBD2
TGTGCCAGCAGCTCAGGAAACACCGGGGAGCTGTTTTTT	CASSSGNTGELFF	NA	TRBV11-2	TRBJ2-2	NA
TGTGCCAGCAGTGAGTTAGCGGGGCGGGCCCCCAGGGAGCAGTTCTTC	CASSELAGRAPREQFF	NA	TRBV2	TRBJ2-1	TRBD2
TGTGCCAGCAGCGTAGAAGGAAGGGGCTGGGGCTACACCTTC	CASSVEGRGWGYTF	NA	TRBV9	TRBJ1-2	NA
TGTGCCAGCAGTCGGCGGGAGGGCGGAGAGACCCAGTACTTC	CASSRREGGETQYF	NA	TRBV6-5	TRBJ2-5	TRBD2
TGTGCCAGCAGCTTAGGTTCAGCGGCGGTTGAAGCTTTCTTT	CASSLGSAAVEAFF	NA	TRBV7-9	TRBJ1-1	NA
TGTGCCAGCAGCTTAGGAGAAGGTCAGGGAAGGACTCAGCCCCAGCATTTT	CASSLGEGQGRTQPQHF	few	TRBV7-9	TRBJ1-5	NA
TGTGCCAGCAGTGAAGTCCCTTATGGCTACACCTTC	CASSEVPYGYTF	few	TRBV2	TRBJ1-2	NA
TGTGCCAGCAGTGGCAGGGAGGACACTGAAGCTTTCTTT	CASSGREDTEAFF	NA	TRBV2	TRBJ1-1	NA
TGTGCCAGCAGCGTATCAGGGGCCATGAACACTGAAGCTTTCTTT	CASSVSGAMNTEAFF	NA	TRBV9	TRBJ1-1	NA
TGCGCCAGCAGCCGAGAAGGGGCAAACTATGGCTACACCTTC	CASSREGANYGYTF	NA	TRBV5-1	TRBJ1-2	NA
TGTGCCAGCAAATCGGACAGTCTTGGGAAAGACACCGGGGAGCTGTTTTTT	CASKSDSLGKDTGELFF	NA	TRBV7-9	TRBJ2-2	NA
TGCGCCAGCAGCATACAACAGAACACTGAAGCTTTCTTT	CASSIQQNTEAFF	once	TRBV5-1	TRBJ1-1	NA
TGCGCCAGCAGCCGAACTCACCGGGCTAGCGGGAGTCTCTCCTACAATGAGCAGTTCTTC	CASSRTHRASGSLSYNEQFF	NA	TRBV5-1	TRBJ2-1	TRBD2
TGCGCCAGCAGTGCCCCAGGGGGCACTGAAGCTTTCTTT	CASSAPGGTEAFF	NA	TRBV10-2	TRBJ1-1	TRBD1
TGTGCCACCAGCCCAACCGGGGGACTACACGTTACCACAGATACGCAGTATTTT	CATSPTGGLHVTTDTQYF	few	TRBV15	TRBJ2-3	TRBD2
TGTGCCAGCTCACCCGGCAGAGGGAACACTGAAGCTTTCTTT	CASSPGRGNTEAFF	NA	TRBV18	TRBJ1-1	NA
TGCGCCAGCAGCCAAGAGGGTTCAGGGTTATGGCCCCAGCATTTT	CASSQEGSGLWPQHF	once	TRBV4-1	TRBJ1-5	NA
TGTGCCAGCAGCTTAACAGCCAATGAGCAGTTCTTC	CASSLTANEQFF	NA	TRBV7-2	TRBJ2-1	NA
TGTGCCAGCAGTGAATGGCGGAGGGGCGGGGAGCTGTTTTTT	CASSEWRRGGELFF	once	TRBV2	TRBJ2-2	NA
TGTGCCAGCAGTGAAAGGTGGGGGGAGACTGAAGCTTTCTTT	CASSERWGETEAFF	NA	TRBV2	TRBJ1-1	NA
TGTGCCAGCAGACAGGGGGCGTCCGGGGAGCTGTTTTTT	CASRQGASGELFF	NA	TRBV7-3	TRBJ2-2	TRBD1
TGTGCCAGCAGCCTGGCCGGAGTCGGAGCTAATGAAAAACTGTTTTTT	CASSLAGVGANEKLFF	NA	TRBV5-6	TRBJ1-4	NA
TGTGCCAGCAGCTTGGGAGGATTGAACACTGAAGCTTTCTTT	CASSLGGLNTEAFF	once	TRBV5-6	TRBJ1-1	NA
TGCGCCAGTCGACGTAGCGGGGTTATCACAGATACGCAGTATTTT	CASRRSGVITDTQYF	NA	TRBV5-1	TRBJ2-3	TRBD2
TGTGCCAGCAGTCAAATGCGGGAGCCCAACAACGAGCAGTACTTC	CASSQMREPNNEQYF	NA	TRBV2	TRBJ2-7	TRBD2
TGTGCCAGCAGCCTTAAAGGGGGGGATGAGCAGTTCTTC	CASSLKGGDEQFF	NA	TRBV6-1	TRBJ2-1	NA
TGTGCCAGCTCACCATTGCAAAGCGGGGGCACCGGGGAGCTGTTTTTT	CASSPLQSGGTGELFF	NA	TRBV18	TRBJ2-2	TRBD2
TGTGCCAGCAGTTTTTGGGACACATATGGCTACACCTTC	CASSFWDTYGYTF	few	TRBV28	TRBJ1-2	NA
TGTGCCAGCAGACCAATCGGACAGGGTAGTATTAACGAGCAGTACTTC	CASRPIGQGSINEQYF	NA	TRBV6-6	TRBJ2-7	TRBD1
TGCGCCAGCAGCCAGGGGACTAATGAAAAACTGTTTTTT	CASSQGTNEKLFF	NA	TRBV5-1	TRBJ1-4	NA
TGTGCCAGCCCATCCGGGACAGGCTACTCACCCCTCCACTTT	CASPSGTGYSPLHF	NA	TRBV27	TRBJ1-6	TRBD1
TGTGCCAGCTCACCATTAGATACAGGGGGTCCTAACTATGGCTACACCTTC	CASSPLDTGGPNYGYTF	once	TRBV18	TRBJ1-2	TRBD1
TGTGCCAGCAGCTTAGCGCCAGTGAACACTGAAGCTTTCTTT	CASSLAPVNTEAFF	few	TRBV7-6	TRBJ1-1	NA
TGTGCCAGCTATAGCGGACTCTACAATGAGCAGTTCTTC	CASYSGLYNEQFF	NA	TRBV6-1	TRBJ2-1	NA
TGTGCCAGCAGCGTAGCTACCCCAGGGAACACCATATATTTT	CASSVATPGNTIYF	NA	TRBV9	TRBJ1-3	NA
TGTGCCAGCAGCGAAAGACCGGGACTATATACGCAGTATTTT	CASSERPGLYTQYF	NA	TRBV6-5	TRBJ2-3	TRBD2
TGTGCCAGCAGCGCACAGGGAATCGGCAATGAGCAGTTCTTC	CASSAQGIGNEQFF	NA	TRBV9	TRBJ2-1	NA
TGTGCCAGCAGTTACTCCGAGTCGGCCCAGTACTTC	CASSYSESAQYF	NA	TRBV6-5	TRBJ2-5	NA
TGTGCCAGCCGTTACACGGGGGGCTACGAGCAGTACTTC	CASRYTGGYEQYF	NA	TRBV11-1	TRBJ2-7	TRBD2
TGTGCCAGCTCACCGGGACACTCGAACACTGAAGCTTTCTTT	CASSPGHSNTEAFF	NA	TRBV18	TRBJ1-1	NA
TGTGCCAGCAGCTTGGTAGGGGCCAACGTCCTGACTTTC	CASSLVGANVLTF	NA	TRBV5-4	TRBJ2-6	NA
TGTGCCAGCATCCCCCCCCGGCCAGGCATGAACACTGAAGCTTTCTTT	CASIPPRPGMNTEAFF	NA	TRBV7-9	TRBJ1-1	NA
TGTGCCAGCAGTTATCGGCCATTAGGACTAGGCGAGCAGTACTTC	CASSYRPLGLGEQYF	NA	TRBV6-5	TRBJ2-7	TRBD2
TGTGCCAGCAGCTTAGAGGGGGCTATTGGTGAGCAGTACTTC	CASSLEGAIGEQYF	NA	TRBV7-9	TRBJ2-7	TRBD1
TGTGCCAGCAGTTTCACAGGGATAGATGGCTACACCTTC	CASSFTGIDGYTF	NA	TRBV27	TRBJ1-2	NA
TGTGCCAGCAGTTACTCGACTCCAGGGGTTACAGAGCAGTTCTTC	CASSYSTPGVTEQFF	NA	TRBV6-6	TRBJ2-1	NA
TGTGCCAGCTCACCACCGCAGGCTGGCTATGGCTACACCTTC	CASSPPQAGYGYTF	once	TRBV18	TRBJ1-2	NA
TGTGCCAGCAGCTCGACAGGGAGGTATGAGCAGTTCTTC	CASSSTGRYEQFF	NA	TRBV5-6	TRBJ2-1	NA
TGTGCCAGCAGCTTATCAGGTTCAGATACGCAGTATTTT	CASSLSGSDTQYF	NA	TRBV7-2	TRBJ2-3	NA
TGTGCCAGCAGCTCGACTACTTCTAACTATGGCTACACCTTC	CASSSTTSNYGYTF	once	TRBV7-9	TRBJ1-2	NA
TGTGCCAGCAGCTCGACAGGGGACCTTGGCTACACCTTC	CASSSTGDLGYTF	NA	TRBV7-9	TRBJ1-2	TRBD1
TGTGCCAGCAGCGAGGGGGTGGGGTACAATGAGCAGTTCTTC	CASSEGVGYNEQFF	NA	TRBV5-6	TRBJ2-1	NA
TGTGCCATCAGTGGAGGGACAGGGGGTAAAACTGAAGCTTTCTTT	CAISGGTGGKTEAFF	NA	TRBV10-3	TRBJ1-1	TRBD1